Following are 13 T cell receptor beta chains from one sample sequenced in a study of blood T cell repertoires in COVID-19. Only in-frame clones appear in the TCRdb table, and some are missing; sequencing was by immunoSEQ multiplex PCR. The table has approximately 100,000 clones, around 84% seen once. Sequencing was done on a sample of peripheral blood. The receptor set was obtained from a human donor in a cohort sampled during active COVID-19.

As DNA, the CDR3 is TGCAGCGGTGCCACCGGGACAGGGGTCCACGAGCAGTACTTC. Its translation: CSGATGTGVHEQYF. The chain has TRBV29-1 and TRBJ2-7; 10 bases match TRBD1. The length of the CDR3 is 14 residues. The trim removed 7 bases at V and 5 bases at J, leaving 11 bases unmatched. CDR1 SQVTM and CDR2 ANQGSEA come from the germline V gene.

V usage is TRBV4-2 and J usage is TRBJ2-2; a weak D match, TRBD2 (6 bases). CDR3 length: 13 residues. Trimming took 4 bases from V and 7 from J, leaving 10 bases between them. Germline values: CDR1 LGHNA, CDR2 YNFKEQ. The DNA of the CDR3 is TGTGCCAGCAGCCGTAGCGGAGGCGGGGAGCTGTTTTTT. Translating gives CASSRSGGGELFF.

This chain joins TRBV9 and TRBJ2-1; 10 nucleotides match TRBD2. Germline V CDR1 and CDR2: SGDLS, YYNGEE. The CDR3 has 15 residues. After removal of 1 base from V and 7 bases from J, the junction contained 5 bases not matched to a gene. Here the CDR3 reads CASSVSGGAGNEQFF. DNA for the CDR3: TGTGCCAGCAGCGTAAGCGGGGGGGCCGGGAATGAGCAGTTCTTC.

V gene TRBV6-4 combines with J gene TRBJ1-2; 8 bases match TRBD1. The V gene's germline CDR1 is MRHNA and CDR2 SNTAGT. The length of the CDR3 is 13 residues. The J segment lost 7 bases and the V segment lost 4 bases, leaving 5 bases of the junction unmatched. DNA of the CDR3: TGTGCCAGCAGTGGAGACAGGGGCCGTGGCTACACCTTC. Its translation: CASSGDRGRGYTF.

The rearrangement joins TRBV11-2 to TRBJ2-2; TRBD2 might be the D (5 bases). Trimming removed 1 base from V and 0 bases from J, with 15 bases in between. CDR3 length: 18 amino acids. Germline CDR1 is SGHAT and CDR2 is FQNNGV. In DNA, the CDR3 is TGTGCCAGCAGCTTAGGGACTGTCGTGAAATCGAACACCGGGGAGCTGTTTTTT. It specifies CASSLGTVVKSNTGELFF.

V gene TRBV14 combines with J gene TRBJ2-3; D may be TRBD2 (6 bases). CDR3 length: 14 residues. Germline V gene sequence: CDR1 SGHDN, CDR2 FVKESK. Deletions cut 4 bases from V and 3 bases from J, with 11 bases between. The CDR3 region is CASSRVGGTDTQYF. CDR3 in DNA: TGTGCCAGCAGCCGGGTCGGGGGAACAGATACGCAGTATTTT.

Here the CDR3 reads CASSLLGQADSPLHF. CDR3 bases: TGTGCCAGCAGCCTTCTTGGGCAGGCTGATTCACCCCTCCACTTT. V usage is TRBV9 and J usage is TRBJ1-6; D uncertain. Germline-derived CDR1 and CDR2 are SGDLS and YYNGEE. With 4 bases removed from V and 8 bases from J, the gap between germline ends came to 16 bases. The CDR3 runs 15 residues.

The gene calls are TRBV14 and TRBJ2-7, with D unclear. The CDR3 is 14 amino acids. Trimming stripped 1 base from V and 0 bases from J, with 7 bases between. CDR1 is SGHDN and CDR2 is FVKESK in the germline V gene. For the CDR3, the DNA is TGTGCCAGCAGCCAAGGGCGGTACTCCTACGAGCAGTACTTC. Its translation is CASSQGRYSYEQYF.

The V gene is TRBV7-2, the J gene TRBJ1-3; D is undetermined. This CDR3 has 15 amino acids. Germline-derived CDR1 and CDR2 are SGHTA and FQGNSA. V dropped 1 base and J dropped 2 bases, with 9 bases sitting between them. The DNA for the CDR3 is TGTGCCAGCAGCTTAGGGCCGGGTACTGGAAACACCATATATTTT. Residues: CASSLGPGTGNTIYF.

This chain joins TRBV5-1 and TRBJ2-1; maybe TRBD2 (6 bases). Trimming cost V 4 bases and J 10 bases, with 15 bases left between them. Looked up from germline, CDR1 is SGHRS and CDR2 is YFSETQ. The CDR3 has 13 amino acids. The CDR3 coding sequence is TGCGCCAGCAGCAAATCCGGGACTTCAGAGCAGTTCTTC. This codes for CASSKSGTSEQFF.

The V gene is TRBV11-3, the J gene TRBJ2-2; D is uncertain. CDR3 length: 12 residues. The V gene's germline CDR1 is SGHNT and CDR2 YENEEA. The V gene lost 5 bases and the J gene lost 3 bases, with 4 bases spanning the gap. CDR3 amino acids: CASSRDTGELFF. DNA for the CDR3: TGTGCCAGCAGCCGGGACACCGGGGAGCTGTTTTTT.

The chain links TRBV5-1 to TRBJ1-1, with D perhaps matching TRBD1 (6 bases). Trimming cost V 4 bases and J 5 bases, with 15 bases left between them. The length of the CDR3 is 14 residues. Germline CDR1 and CDR2: SGHRS and YFSETQ. The CDR3 sequence: CASSPEGGETEAFF. DNA for the CDR3: TGCGCCAGCAGCCCCGAAGGGGGGGAGACTGAAGCTTTCTTT.

This chain connects TRBV5-4 to TRBJ2-3, with 7 bases lining up with TRBD1. Germline V gene lookup returns CDR1 SGHNT and CDR2 YYREEE (reference sequence). The CDR3 extends over 15 amino acids. V was pared by 3 bases and J by 2 bases, with 6 bases of the junction left unmatched. DNA for the CDR3: TGTGCCAGCAGCTCCGGACAGGACCCCACAGATACGCAGTATTTT. This translates into CASSSGQDPTDTQYF.